This record concerns one TCR beta chain sequence. As yet, its antigen is unknown. The PCR contained 60 Vbeta and 13 Jbeta primers. Produced via immunoSEQ multiplex PCR; TCRdb's table is partial and in-frame only. This table holds more than 140,000 clones, 70% to 85% found once. The sample belongs to a study of cytomegalovirus exposure and HLA in healthy donors. Study findings and constraints: Across donors, sequencing depth was assumed by presence/absence analyses to be roughly uniform. Reportedly, TCR beta sequences accurately predicted HLA-A and HLA-B alleles in most subjects. Further analysis was carried out later, and it showed several of the most significant clusters appearing linked to common viral pathogens.

CDR1 is MNHNY and CDR2 is SVGAGI in the germline V gene (reference sequence). The CDR3 has 16 amino acids. V was pared by 4 bases and J by 4 bases, with 12 bases of the junction left unmatched. The V and J genes are TRBV6-6 and TRBJ2-7; 8 bases are a match to TRBD1. The sequencing sample was made of PBMCs. The sequence derives from a woman between 40 and 55 years old in good health and CMV-seronegative. CDR3 DNA sequence: TGTGCCAGCAGTTCAAAGGCGACAGGGGATCTGTACGAGCAGTACTTC. Translation: CASSSKATGDLYEQYF.